The 14 T cell receptor beta chains reported below all come from one sample, sequenced in a study of shared clonotypes between healthy human individuals. Libraries were prepared by immunoSEQ multiplex PCR; TCRdb keeps only in-frame clonotypes and omits some of them. There are roughly 220,000 clones in the sample; approximately 70% occur only once, and over 8.5% lies in the top ten. The specimen sequenced was memory CD4+ T cells sorted from blood. Documented subset: CD45RA-negative fraction. These TCRs come from a man aged 25-45 years in good health.

V and J are TRBV6-1 and TRBJ2-2; possibly TRBD1 for D (6 bases). Germline V lookup: CDR1 MNHNS, CDR2 SASEGT. V was shortened by 6 bases and J by 1 base, with 9 bases between the two germline ends. The CDR3 runs 14 residues. CDR3 bases: TGTGCCAGCAGCCCGGACAGGAACACCGGGGAGCTGTTTTTT. Residues: CASSPDRNTGELFF.

The rearrangement joins TRBV12-5 to TRBJ2-1; a possible D gene is TRBD2 (5 bases). The CDR3 runs 13 residues. V was cut by 2 bases and J by 10 bases, with 12 bases left in between. Germline values: CDR1 LGHNT, CDR2 FRNRAP. DNA of the CDR3: TGTGCTAGTGGTTTGTTCACTGGGAGCGAGCAGTTCTTC. This sequence encodes CASGLFTGSEQFF.

At least ten counts were recorded for this clone. The rearrangement uses TRBV7-2 and TRBJ2-1, with D unresolved. Germline loops: CDR1 SGHTA, CDR2 FQGNSA. The ends were cut back, 2 bases at V and 1 base at J, with 9 bases in the middle. CDR3 size: 15 residues. This CDR3 reads CASSLSAESYNEQFF. CDR3 coding DNA: TGTGCCAGCAGCTTATCGGCGGAATCCTACAATGAGCAGTTCTTC. Using reference TRBV7-2 and TRBJ2-1 for the parts outside the CDR3, the full variable domain is GAGVSQSPSNKVTEKGKDVELRCDPISGHTALYWYRQSLGQGLEFLIYFQGNSAPDKSGLPSDRFSAERTGGSVSTLTIQRTQQEDSAVYLCASSLSAESYNEQFFGPGTRLTVL.

The gene calls are TRBV18 and TRBJ2-7; tentative D call: TRBD1 (6 bases). The CDR3 has 14 residues. V gave up 6 bases and J gave up 9 bases, with 21 bases separating them. Germline CDR1 and CDR2: KGHSH and LQKENI. The DNA of the CDR3 is TGTGCCAGCTCCCTCCGGGACACCAAGGAGGCGCAGTACTTC. Amino acids: CASSLRDTKEAQYF.

This rearrangement joins TRBV18 to TRBJ2-1, with D unclear. Per the germline V gene, CDR1 is KGHSH and CDR2 is LQKENI. This CDR3 is built from 15 residues. V lost 6 bases and J lost 0, with 12 bases in between. The CDR3 protein is CASSPTPSSYNEQFF. CDR3 DNA sequence: TGTGCCAGCTCCCCGACCCCTAGCTCCTACAATGAGCAGTTCTTC. The whole variable domain, filled in from reference TRBV18 and TRBJ2-1, reads NAGVMQNPRHLVRRRGQEARLRCSPMKGHSHVYWYRQLPEEGLKFMVYLQKENIIDESGMPKERFSAEFPKEGPSILRIQQVVRGDSAAYFCASSPTPSSYNEQFFGPGTRLTVL.

The rearrangement uses TRBV6-1 and TRBJ2-3; D is possibly TRBD1 (6 bases). Trimming pared 2 bases from V and 3 bases from J, leaving 9 bases between. Germline loops: CDR1 MNHNS, CDR2 SASEGT. The CDR3 runs to 14 residues. Here the CDR3 reads CASSEYRVTDTQYF. For the CDR3, the DNA is TGTGCCAGCAGTGAATACAGGGTAACAGATACGCAGTATTTT.

This clone was counted a few times. This chain joins TRBV5-4 and TRBJ2-3, with D perhaps matching TRBD2 (5 bases). There are 15 residues in the CDR3. Deletions cut 3 bases from V and 4 bases from J, with 15 bases between. Per germline, CDR1 SGHNT and CDR2 YYREEE (reference sequence). The CDR3 coding sequence is TGTGCCAGCAGCTATAGCGAGTTCGGGGCAGATACGCAGTATTTT. Its translation: CASSYSEFGADTQYF.

The J gene is TRBJ2-1, the V gene TRBV2; weak D call: TRBD1 (6 bases). Germline values: CDR1 SNHLY, CDR2 FYNNEI. The CDR3 runs to 15 residues. Trimming shortened V by 6 bases and J by 10 bases, and 22 bases separated the two germline ends. CDR3: CASRTGTSGSQEQFF. The CDR3 nucleotides are TGTGCCAGCAGAACCGGGACATCAGGTAGTCAGGAGCAGTTCTTC.

V gene TRBV11-2 combines with J gene TRBJ2-2; the D is unclear. V was trimmed by 1 base and J by 4 bases, leaving 7 bases between them. The CDR3 is 14 residues long. Germline CDR1 SGHAT, CDR2 FQNNGV. The CDR3 sequence: CASSLVTATGELFF. CDR3 bases: TGTGCCAGCAGCTTAGTAACAGCCACCGGGGAGCTGTTTTTT.

The V gene is TRBV5-4, the J gene TRBJ2-3; a weak D match, TRBD2 (6 bases). The CDR3 covers 15 residues. Looked up from germline, CDR1 is SGHNT and CDR2 is YYREEE (reference sequence). The germline V and J ends were trimmed by 0 bases and 4 bases, with 12 bases remaining between them. As DNA, the CDR3 is TGTGCCAGCAGCTTGGGAGGGAGGAGGGCAGATACGCAGTATTTT. Residues: CASSLGGRRADTQYF.

V gene TRBV5-1 combines with J gene TRBJ2-7, with D perhaps matching TRBD2 (5 bases). The CDR3 totals 14 residues. Germline V CDR1 and CDR2: SGHRS, YFSETQ. Trimming pared 5 bases from V and 1 base from J, leaving 13 bases between. The CDR3 nucleotides read TGCGCCAGCAGTATGGGCCGGAGGTCCTACGAGCAGTACTTC. Amino acids: CASSMGRRSYEQYF.

J is TRBJ1-1 and V is TRBV18, with 8 positions matching TRBD1. This CDR3 comprises 15 residues. Germline trimming cut 3 bases from V and 4 bases from J; bases unmatched to any gene: 7. The germline CDR1 and CDR2 sequences are KGHSH and LQKENI. The CDR3 reads CASSPVRGRGTEAFF. As DNA, the CDR3 is TGTGCCAGCTCACCGGTCAGGGGGCGAGGCACTGAAGCTTTCTTT.

J is TRBJ1-1 and V is TRBV7-8; D not resolved. Germline CDR1 SGHVS, CDR2 FQNEAQ. CDR3 length: 13 residues. V was pared by 3 bases and J by 1 base, with 6 bases between. CDR3 protein: CASSFPTNTEAFF. The DNA for the CDR3 is TGTGCCAGCAGCTTCCCAACGAACACTGAAGCTTTCTTT.

This clone was found many times. The V call is TRBV27, the J call TRBJ2-4; TRBD2 matches 9 bases. Trimming cost V 1 base and J 9 bases; bases outside gene matches: 7. The CDR3 runs 15 residues. Germline V gene sequence: CDR1 MNHEY, CDR2 SMNVEV (reference sequence). The DNA of the CDR3 is TGTGCCAGCAGTTTATTAGCTAGCGGGACGCGCATTCAGTACTTC. Amino acids: CASSLLASGTRIQYF.